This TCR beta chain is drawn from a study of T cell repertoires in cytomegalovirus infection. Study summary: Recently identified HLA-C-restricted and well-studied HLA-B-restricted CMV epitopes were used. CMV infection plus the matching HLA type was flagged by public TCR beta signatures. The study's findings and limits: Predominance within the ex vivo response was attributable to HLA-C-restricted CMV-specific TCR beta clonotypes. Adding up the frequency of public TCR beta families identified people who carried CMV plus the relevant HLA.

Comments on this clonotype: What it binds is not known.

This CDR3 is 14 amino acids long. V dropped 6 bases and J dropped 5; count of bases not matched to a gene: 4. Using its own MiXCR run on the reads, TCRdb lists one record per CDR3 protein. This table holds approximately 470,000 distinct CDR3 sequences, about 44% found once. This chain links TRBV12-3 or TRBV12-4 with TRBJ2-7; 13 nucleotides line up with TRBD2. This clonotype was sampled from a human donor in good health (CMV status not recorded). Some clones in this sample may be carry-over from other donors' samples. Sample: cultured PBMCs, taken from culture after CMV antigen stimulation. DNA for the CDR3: TGTGCCAGCAGCGGACTAGCGGGAGACGACGAGCAGTACTTC. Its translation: CASSGLAGDDEQYF.